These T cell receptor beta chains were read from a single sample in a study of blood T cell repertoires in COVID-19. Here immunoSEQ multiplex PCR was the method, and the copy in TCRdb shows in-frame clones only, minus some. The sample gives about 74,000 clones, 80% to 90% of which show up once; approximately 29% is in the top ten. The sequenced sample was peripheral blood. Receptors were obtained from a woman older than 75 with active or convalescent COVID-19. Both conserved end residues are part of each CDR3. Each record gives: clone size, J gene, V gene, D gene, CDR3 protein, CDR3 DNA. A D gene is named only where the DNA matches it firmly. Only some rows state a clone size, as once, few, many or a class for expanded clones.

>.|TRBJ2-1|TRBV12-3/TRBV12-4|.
CASTTRSYNEQFF
TGTGCCAGCACAACTAGGTCGTACAATGAGCAGTTCTTC
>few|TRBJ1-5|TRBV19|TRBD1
CASSRQGAEPQHF
TGTGCCAGTAGTCGACAGGGGGCAGAGCCCCAGCATTTT
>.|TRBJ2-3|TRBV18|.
CASSPKDTQYF
TGTGCCAGCTCACCTAAAGATACGCAGTATTTT
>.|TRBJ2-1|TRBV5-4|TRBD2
CASSPDGGLAGLSSYNEQFF
TGTGCCAGCAGCCCGGATGGCGGGCTAGCGGGGCTAAGCTCCTACAATGAGCAGTTCTTC
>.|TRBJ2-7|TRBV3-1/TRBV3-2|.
CASSQDPRGSHEQYF
TGTGCCAGCAGCCAAGACCCCAGGGGATCCCACGAGCAGTACTTC
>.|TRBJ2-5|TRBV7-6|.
CASSLDSSVNQETQYF
TGTGCCAGCAGCTTAGACTCTAGCGTAAACCAAGAGACCCAGTACTTC
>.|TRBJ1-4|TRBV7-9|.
CASSPRTVRGGNEKLFF
TGTGCCAGCAGCCCCCGGACAGTGAGGGGGGGAAATGAAAAACTGTTTTTT
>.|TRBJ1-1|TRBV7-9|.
CASSGLGGIDTEAFF
TGTGCCAGCAGCGGCCTAGGGGGAATCGACACTGAAGCTTTCTTT
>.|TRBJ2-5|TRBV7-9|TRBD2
CASSLGGGTSGTETQYF
TGTGCCAGCAGCTTAGGTGGTGGGACTAGCGGGACGGAGACCCAGTACTTC
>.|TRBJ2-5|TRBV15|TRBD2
CATSRGLGTNQETQYF
TGTGCCACCAGCAGAGGCTTAGGGACTAACCAAGAGACCCAGTACTTC
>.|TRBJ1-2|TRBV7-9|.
CASSPSTTMTGYGYTF
TGTGCCAGCAGCCCCTCCACGACAATGACAGGATATGGCTACACCTTC
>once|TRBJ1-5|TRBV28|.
CASSRGGRQPQHF
TGTGCCAGCAGCCGGGGAGGGCGTCAGCCCCAGCATTTT
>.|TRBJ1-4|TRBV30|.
CAWSDTTVGEKLFF
TGTGCCTGGAGTGATACGACAGTCGGTGAAAAACTGTTTTTT
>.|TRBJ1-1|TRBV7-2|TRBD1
CASSYWTGAINTEAFF
TGTGCCAGCAGCTACTGGACAGGGGCGATAAACACTGAAGCTTTCTTT
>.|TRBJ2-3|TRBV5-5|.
CASSAPLAADTQYF
TGTGCCAGCAGCGCCCCTCTAGCAGCAGATACGCAGTATTTT
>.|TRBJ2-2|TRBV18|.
CASSPPGRGSTGELFF
TGTGCCAGCTCACCACCGGGCAGGGGTTCCACCGGGGAGCTGTTTTTT
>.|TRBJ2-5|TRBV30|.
CAWDHPGAGRSRETQYF
TGTGCCTGGGACCATCCCGGCGCTGGCAGGTCGCGAGAGACCCAGTACTTC
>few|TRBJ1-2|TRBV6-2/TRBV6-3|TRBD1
CASSSPAGQGDGYTF
TGTGCCAGCAGTTCGCCCGCCGGACAGGGGGATGGCTACACCTTC
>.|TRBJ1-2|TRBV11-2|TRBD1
CASSEILPGQVNNYGYTF
TGTGCCAGCAGCGAAATCTTACCGGGACAGGTTAATAACTATGGCTACACCTTC
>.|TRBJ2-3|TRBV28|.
CASSFWRGLTDTQYF
TGTGCCAGCAGTTTCTGGCGGGGGCTCACAGATACGCAGTATTTT
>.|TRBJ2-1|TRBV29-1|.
CSVEKPSGQFF
TGCAGCGTTGAAAAACCTTCGGGGCAGTTCTTC
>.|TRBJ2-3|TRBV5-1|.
CASSPVGLSDTQYF
TGCGCCAGCAGCCCCGTGGGGCTTTCAGATACGCAGTATTTT
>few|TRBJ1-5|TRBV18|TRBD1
CASSRTGNQPQHF
TGTGCCAGCTCACGGACAGGAAATCAGCCCCAGCATTTT
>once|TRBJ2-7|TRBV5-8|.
CASSGSKRSYEQYF
TGTGCCAGCAGCGGCTCGAAGCGCTCCTACGAGCAGTACTTC